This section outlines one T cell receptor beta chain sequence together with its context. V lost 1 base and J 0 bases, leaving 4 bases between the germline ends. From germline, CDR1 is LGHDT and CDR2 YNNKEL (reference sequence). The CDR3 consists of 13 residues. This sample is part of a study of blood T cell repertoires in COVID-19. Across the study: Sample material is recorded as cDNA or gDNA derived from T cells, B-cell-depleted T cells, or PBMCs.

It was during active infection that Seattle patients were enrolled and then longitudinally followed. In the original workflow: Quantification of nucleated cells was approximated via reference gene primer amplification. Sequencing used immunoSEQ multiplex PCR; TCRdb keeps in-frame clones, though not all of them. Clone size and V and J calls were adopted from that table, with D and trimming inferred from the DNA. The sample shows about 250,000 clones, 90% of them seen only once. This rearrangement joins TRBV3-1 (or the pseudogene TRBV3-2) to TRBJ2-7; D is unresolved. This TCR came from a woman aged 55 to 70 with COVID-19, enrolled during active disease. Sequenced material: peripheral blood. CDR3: CASSQGASYEQYF. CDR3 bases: TGTGCCAGCAGCCAAGGCGCCTCCTACGAGCAGTACTTC.